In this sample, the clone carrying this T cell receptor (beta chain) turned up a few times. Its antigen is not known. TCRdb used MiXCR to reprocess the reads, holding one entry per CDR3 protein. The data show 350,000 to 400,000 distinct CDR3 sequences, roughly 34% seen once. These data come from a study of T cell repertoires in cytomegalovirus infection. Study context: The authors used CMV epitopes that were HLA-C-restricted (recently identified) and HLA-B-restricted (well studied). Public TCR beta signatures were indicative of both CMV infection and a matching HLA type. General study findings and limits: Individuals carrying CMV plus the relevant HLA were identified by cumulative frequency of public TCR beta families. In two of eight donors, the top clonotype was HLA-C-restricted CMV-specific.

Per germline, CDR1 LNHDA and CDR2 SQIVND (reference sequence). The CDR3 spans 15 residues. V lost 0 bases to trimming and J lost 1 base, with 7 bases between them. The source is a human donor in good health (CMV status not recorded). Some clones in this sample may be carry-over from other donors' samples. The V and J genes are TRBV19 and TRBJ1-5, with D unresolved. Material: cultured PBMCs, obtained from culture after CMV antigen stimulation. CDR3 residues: CASSIEPISNQPQHF. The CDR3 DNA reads TGTGCCAGTAGTATAGAACCAATCAGCAATCAGCCCCAGCATTTT.